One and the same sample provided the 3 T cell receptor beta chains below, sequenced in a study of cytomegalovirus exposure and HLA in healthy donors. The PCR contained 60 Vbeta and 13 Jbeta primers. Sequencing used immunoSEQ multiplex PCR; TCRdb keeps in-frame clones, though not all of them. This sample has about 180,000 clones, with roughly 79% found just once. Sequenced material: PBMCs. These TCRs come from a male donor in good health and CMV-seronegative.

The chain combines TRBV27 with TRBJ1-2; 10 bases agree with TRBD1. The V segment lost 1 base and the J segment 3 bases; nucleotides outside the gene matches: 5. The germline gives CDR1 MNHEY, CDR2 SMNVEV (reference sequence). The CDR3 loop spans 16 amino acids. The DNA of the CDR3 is TGTGCCAGCAGTTTATATATAGGACAGGGGGACTATGGCTACACCTTC. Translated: CASSLYIGQGDYGYTF.

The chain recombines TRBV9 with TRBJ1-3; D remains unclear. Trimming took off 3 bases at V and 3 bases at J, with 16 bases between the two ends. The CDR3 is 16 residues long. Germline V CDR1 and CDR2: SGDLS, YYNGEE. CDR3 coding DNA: TGTGCCAGCAGCGGCTTTCGCCAGGCGTTTGGAAACACCATATATTTT. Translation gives CASSGFRQAFGNTIYF.

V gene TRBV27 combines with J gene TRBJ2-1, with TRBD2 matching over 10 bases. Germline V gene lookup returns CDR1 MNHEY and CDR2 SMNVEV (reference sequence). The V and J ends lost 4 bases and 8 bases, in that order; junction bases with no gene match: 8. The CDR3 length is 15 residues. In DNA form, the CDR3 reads TGTGCCAGCAGTTCCAGCGGGGGGGCCGCGTATGAGCAGTTCTTC. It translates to CASSSSGGAAYEQFF.